This TCR beta chain comes out of a study of T cells in Graves' hyperthyroidism and ophthalmopathy. No ophthalmopathy progression within 18 months constituted stable Graves' hyperthyroidism. Patients aged 18 to 65 had newly diagnosed hyperthyroidism that had lasted under 2 months. The germline V gene encodes CDR1 SQVTM and CDR2 ANQGSEA. V lost 5 bases to trimming and J lost 5 bases; unmatched junction nucleotides: 6. This CDR3 spans 14 amino acids. RNA transcripts yielded amplified TCR beta CDR3 regions. The HTBI set primed first-round TCR CDR3 RT-PCR. TCRdb reprocessed the multiplex PCR reads with MiXCR, giving one entry per CDR3 protein. The repertoire holds more than 650,000 distinct CDR3 sequences, with around 15% as singletons.

Sequencing was done on a sample of blood. The J gene is TRBJ2-5, the V gene TRBV29-1, with 12 bases aligning to TRBD2. The clonotype was recovered from a woman aged 18-29 years with Graves' hyperthyroidism. The CDR3 here is CSVFRLAGVETQYF. DNA of the CDR3: TGCAGCGTTTTCAGACTAGCGGGAGTGGAGACCCAGTACTTC.